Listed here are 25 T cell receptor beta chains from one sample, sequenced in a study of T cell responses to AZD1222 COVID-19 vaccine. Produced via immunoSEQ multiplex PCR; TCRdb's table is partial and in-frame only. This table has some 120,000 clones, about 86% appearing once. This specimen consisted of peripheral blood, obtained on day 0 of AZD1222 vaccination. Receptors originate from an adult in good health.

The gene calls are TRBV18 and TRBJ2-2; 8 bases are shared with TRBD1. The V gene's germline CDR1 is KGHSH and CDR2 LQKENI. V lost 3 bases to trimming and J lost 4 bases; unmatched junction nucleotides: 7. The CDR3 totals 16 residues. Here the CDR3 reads CASSPDRGGFTGELFF. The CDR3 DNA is TGTGCCAGCTCACCCGACAGGGGCGGTTTCACCGGGGAGCTGTTTTTT.

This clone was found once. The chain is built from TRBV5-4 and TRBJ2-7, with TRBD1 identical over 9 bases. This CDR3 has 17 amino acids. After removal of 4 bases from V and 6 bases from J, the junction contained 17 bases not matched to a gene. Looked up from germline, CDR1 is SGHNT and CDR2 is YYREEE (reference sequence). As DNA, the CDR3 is TGTGCCAGCAGCGGTATAAAGGGACAGGGAATTAACGGCGAGCAGTACTTC. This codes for CASSGIKGQGINGEQYF.

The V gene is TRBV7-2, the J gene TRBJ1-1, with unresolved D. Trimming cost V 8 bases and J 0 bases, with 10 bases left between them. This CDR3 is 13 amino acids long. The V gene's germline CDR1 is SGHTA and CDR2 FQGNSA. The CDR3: CASGEGMNTEAFF. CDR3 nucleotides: TGTGCCAGCGGAGAGGGAATGAACACTGAAGCTTTCTTT.

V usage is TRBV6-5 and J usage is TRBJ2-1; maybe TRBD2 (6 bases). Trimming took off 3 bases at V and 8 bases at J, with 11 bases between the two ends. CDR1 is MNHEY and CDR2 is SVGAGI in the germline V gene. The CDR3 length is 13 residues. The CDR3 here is CASSYQRAHEQFF. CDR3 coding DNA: TGTGCCAGCAGTTATCAGCGGGCCCATGAGCAGTTCTTC.

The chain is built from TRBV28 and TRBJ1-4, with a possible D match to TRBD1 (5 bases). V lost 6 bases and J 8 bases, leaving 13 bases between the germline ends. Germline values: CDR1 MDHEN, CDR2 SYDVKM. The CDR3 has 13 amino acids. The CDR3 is CASRRQSGEKLFF. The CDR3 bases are TGTGCCAGCAGAAGACAGTCCGGCGAAAAACTGTTTTTT.

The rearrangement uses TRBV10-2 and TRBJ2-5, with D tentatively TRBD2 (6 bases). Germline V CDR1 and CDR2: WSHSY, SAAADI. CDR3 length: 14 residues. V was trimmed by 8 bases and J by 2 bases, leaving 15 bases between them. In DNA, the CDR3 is TGCGCCAGCTTAGGAGGGAGTTATCAAGAGACCCAGTACTTC. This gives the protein CASLGGSYQETQYF.

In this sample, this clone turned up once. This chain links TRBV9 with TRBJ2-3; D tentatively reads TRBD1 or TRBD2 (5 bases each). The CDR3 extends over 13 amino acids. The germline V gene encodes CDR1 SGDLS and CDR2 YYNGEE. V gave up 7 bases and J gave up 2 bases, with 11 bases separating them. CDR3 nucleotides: TGTGCCAGCGGGGGTAGGACCACAGATACGCAGTATTTT. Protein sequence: CASGGRTTDTQYF.

CDR3: CASSPQTSNQPQHF. DNA of the CDR3: TGTGCCAGCAGTCCGCAAACTAGCAATCAGCCCCAGCATTTT. The V call is TRBV27, the J call TRBJ1-5, with D hard to call. Germline CDR1 and CDR2: MNHEY and SMNVEV (reference sequence). Trimming shortened V by 5 bases and J by 0 bases, and 8 bases separated the two germline ends. CDR3 size: 14 residues.

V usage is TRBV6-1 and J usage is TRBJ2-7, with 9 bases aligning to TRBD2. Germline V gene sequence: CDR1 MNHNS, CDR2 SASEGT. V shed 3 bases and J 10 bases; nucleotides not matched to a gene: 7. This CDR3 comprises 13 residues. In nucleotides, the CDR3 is TGTGCCAGCAGTGATTTGCTAGCGGGAAGTCAGTACTTC. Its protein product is CASSDLLAGSQYF.

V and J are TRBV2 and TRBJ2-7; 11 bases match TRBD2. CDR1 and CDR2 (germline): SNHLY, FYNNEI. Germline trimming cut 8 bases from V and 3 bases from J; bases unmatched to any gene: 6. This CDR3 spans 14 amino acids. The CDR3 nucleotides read TGTGCCAGCCGGGATACTAGCGGGAGCTACGAGCAGTACTTC. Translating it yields CASRDTSGSYEQYF.

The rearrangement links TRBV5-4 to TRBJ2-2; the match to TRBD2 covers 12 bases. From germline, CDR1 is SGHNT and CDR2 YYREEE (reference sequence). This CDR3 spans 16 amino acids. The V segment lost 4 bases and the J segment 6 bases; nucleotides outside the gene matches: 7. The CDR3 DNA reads TGTGCCAGCAGCCCTCTAGCGGGAGGGGTATCCGGGGAGCTGTTTTTT. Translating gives CASSPLAGGVSGELFF.

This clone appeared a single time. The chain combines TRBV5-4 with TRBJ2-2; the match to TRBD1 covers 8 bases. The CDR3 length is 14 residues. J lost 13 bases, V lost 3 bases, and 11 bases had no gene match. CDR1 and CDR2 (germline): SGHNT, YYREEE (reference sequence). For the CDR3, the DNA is TGTGCCAGCAGCTCGGATCCGGACAGGGAAGTGCTGTTTTTT. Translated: CASSSDPDREVLFF.

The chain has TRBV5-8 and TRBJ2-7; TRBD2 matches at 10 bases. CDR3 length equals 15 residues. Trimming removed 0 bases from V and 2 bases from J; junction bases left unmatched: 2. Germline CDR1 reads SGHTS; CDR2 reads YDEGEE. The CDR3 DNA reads TGTGCCAGCAGCTTGGCTAGCGGGAGACCCTACGAGCAGTACTTC. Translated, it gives CASSLASGRPYEQYF.

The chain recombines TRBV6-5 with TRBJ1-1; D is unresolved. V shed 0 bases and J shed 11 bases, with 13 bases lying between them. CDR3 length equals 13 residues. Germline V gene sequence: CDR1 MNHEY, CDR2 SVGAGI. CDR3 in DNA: TGTGCCAGCAGTTACTCGGCGGCAGGAGGGGCTTTCTTT. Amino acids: CASSYSAAGGAFF.

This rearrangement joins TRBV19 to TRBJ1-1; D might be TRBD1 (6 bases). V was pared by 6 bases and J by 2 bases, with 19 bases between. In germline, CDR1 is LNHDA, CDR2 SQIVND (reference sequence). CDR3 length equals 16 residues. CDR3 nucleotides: TGTGCCAGTAGCTATGAGGGGGGAGGGATCAACACTGAAGCTTTCTTT. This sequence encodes CASSYEGGGINTEAFF.

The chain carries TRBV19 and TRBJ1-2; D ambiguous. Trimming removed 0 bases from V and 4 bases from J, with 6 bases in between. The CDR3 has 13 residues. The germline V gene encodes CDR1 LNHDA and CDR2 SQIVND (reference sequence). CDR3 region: CASSIDGSYGYTF. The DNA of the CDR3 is TGTGCCAGTAGTATAGATGGCAGCTATGGCTACACCTTC.

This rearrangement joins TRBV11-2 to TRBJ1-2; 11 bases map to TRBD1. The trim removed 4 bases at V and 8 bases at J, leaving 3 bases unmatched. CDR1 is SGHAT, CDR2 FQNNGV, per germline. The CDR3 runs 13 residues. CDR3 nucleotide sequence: TGTGCCAGCAGCTCGGGACAGGGGGGAGGCTACACCTTC. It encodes CASSSGQGGGYTF.

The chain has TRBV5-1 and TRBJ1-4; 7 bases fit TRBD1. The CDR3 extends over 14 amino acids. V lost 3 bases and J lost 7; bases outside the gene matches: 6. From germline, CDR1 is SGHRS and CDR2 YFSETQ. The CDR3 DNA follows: TGCGCCAGCAGCTCAGGGGGTCCTAGTGAAAAACTGTTTTTT. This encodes CASSSGGPSEKLFF.

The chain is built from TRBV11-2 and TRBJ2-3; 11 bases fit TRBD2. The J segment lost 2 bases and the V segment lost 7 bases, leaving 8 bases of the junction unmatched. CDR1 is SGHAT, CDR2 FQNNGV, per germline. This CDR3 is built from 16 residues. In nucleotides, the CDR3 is TGTGCCAGCACCCTGGGGACTAGCGGCTACACAGATACGCAGTATTTT. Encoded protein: CASTLGTSGYTDTQYF.

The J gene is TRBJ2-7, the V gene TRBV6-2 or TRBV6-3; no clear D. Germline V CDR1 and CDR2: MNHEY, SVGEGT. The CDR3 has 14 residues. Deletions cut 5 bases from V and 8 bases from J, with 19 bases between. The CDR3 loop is CASSDFYTAGQQYF. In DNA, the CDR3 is TGTGCCAGCAGTGACTTCTATACGGCCGGGCAGCAGTACTTC.

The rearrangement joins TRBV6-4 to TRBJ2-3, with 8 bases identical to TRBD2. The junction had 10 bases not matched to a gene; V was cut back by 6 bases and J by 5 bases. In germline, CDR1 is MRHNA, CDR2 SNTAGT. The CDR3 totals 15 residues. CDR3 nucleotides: TGTGCCAGCAGCCGATCCGGGGGGGCGGGAGATACGCAGTATTTT. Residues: CASSRSGGAGDTQYF.

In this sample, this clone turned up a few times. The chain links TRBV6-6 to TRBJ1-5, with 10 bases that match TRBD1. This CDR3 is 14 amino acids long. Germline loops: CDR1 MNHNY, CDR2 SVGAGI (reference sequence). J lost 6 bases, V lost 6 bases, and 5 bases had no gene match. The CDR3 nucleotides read TGTGCCAGCAGCCTCGGGACAGGGGTTCAGCCCCAGCATTTT. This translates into CASSLGTGVQPQHF.

The CDR3 region is CASSFFVGQPQHF. CDR3 DNA: TGTGCCAGCAGTTTCTTCGTAGGTCAGCCCCAGCATTTT. This chain connects TRBV27 to TRBJ1-5; D not resolved. The V gene lost 3 bases and the J gene lost 6 bases, with 9 bases spanning the gap. Germline CDR1 is MNHEY and CDR2 is SMNVEV (reference sequence). The CDR3 runs to 13 residues.

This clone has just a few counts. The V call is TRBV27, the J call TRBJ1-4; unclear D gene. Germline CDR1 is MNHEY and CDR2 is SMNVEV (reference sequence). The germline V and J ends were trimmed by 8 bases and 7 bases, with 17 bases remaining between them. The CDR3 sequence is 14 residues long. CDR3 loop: CASAPSGLGEKLFF. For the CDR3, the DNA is TGTGCCAGCGCCCCGTCGGGTTTGGGTGAAAAACTGTTTTTT.

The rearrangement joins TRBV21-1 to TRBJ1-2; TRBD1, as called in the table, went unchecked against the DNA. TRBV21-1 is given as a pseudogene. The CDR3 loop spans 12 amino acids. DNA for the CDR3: TGTGCCAGCAGCGCGGCAGGGGATGGCTACACCTTC. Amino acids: CASSAAGDGYTF.